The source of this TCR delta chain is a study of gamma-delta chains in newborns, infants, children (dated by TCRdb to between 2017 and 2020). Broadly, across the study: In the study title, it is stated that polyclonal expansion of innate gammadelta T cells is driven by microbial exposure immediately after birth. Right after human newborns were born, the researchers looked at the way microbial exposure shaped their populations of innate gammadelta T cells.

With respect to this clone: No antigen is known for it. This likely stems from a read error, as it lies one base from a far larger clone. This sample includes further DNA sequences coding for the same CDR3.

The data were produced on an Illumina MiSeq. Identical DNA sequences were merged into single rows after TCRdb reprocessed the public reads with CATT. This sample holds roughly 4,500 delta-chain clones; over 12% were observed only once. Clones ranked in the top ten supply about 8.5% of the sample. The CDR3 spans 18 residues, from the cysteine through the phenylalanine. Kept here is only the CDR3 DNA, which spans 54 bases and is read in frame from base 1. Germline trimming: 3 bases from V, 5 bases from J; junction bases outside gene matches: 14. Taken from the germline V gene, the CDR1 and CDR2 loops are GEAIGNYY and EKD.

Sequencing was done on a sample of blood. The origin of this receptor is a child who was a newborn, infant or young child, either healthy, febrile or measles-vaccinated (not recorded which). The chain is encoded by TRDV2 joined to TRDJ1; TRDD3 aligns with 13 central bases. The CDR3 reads CACDFILGDTRRGDKLIF. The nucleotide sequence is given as TGTGCCTGTGACTTCATACTGGGGGATACGCGGAGAGGAGATAAACTCATCTTT.